These 28 T cell receptor beta chains were sequenced from one sample in a study of shared clonotypes between healthy human individuals. Clones were sequenced by immunoSEQ multiplex PCR, and TCRdb holds only the in-frame ones, with some missing. This table holds 2 million to 3 million clones, approximately 93% found once. Source material: naive CD4+ T cells from PBMCs. Subset defined: CD45RA+ positively selected. These receptors were collected from a man between 18 and 35 years old in good health. Some clones in this sample may be carry-over from other donors' samples.

The rearrangement joins TRBV7-9 to TRBJ2-1, with 8 positions matching TRBD2. Unmatched junction bases numbered 9, after V lost 5 bases and J lost 3 bases. CDR1 is SEHNR, CDR2 FQNEAQ, per germline (reference sequence). CDR3 size: 16 residues. Here the CDR3 reads CASSQTLAVSYNEQFF. The DNA for the CDR3 is TGTGCCAGCAGCCAGACACTAGCGGTAAGCTACAATGAGCAGTTCTTC.

The gene calls are TRBV5-1 and TRBJ2-3; D remains unclear. CDR1 and CDR2 (germline): SGHRS, YFSETQ. V was clipped by 7 bases and J by 6 bases, with 9 bases between them. The CDR3 is 11 residues long. DNA for the CDR3: TGCGCCAGCTACGCGTCGGATACGCAGTATTTT. Protein product: CASYASDTQYF.

J is TRBJ1-5 and V is TRBV2; D remains ambiguous. The CDR3 has 12 amino acids. V was trimmed by 7 bases and J by 4 bases, leaving 8 bases between them. CDR1 SNHLY and CDR2 FYNNEI come from the germline V gene. CDR3 DNA: TGTGCCAGCATGAAGGATAATCAGCCCCAGCATTTT. It encodes CASMKDNQPQHF.

This clone appeared a single time. Other DNA sequences in the same sample also yield this CDR3. The gene calls are TRBV28 and TRBJ2-1; D is unclear. Germline V gene sequence: CDR1 MDHEN, CDR2 SYDVKM. This CDR3 region has 12 residues. V was cut by 7 bases and J by 4 bases, with 8 bases left in between. The CDR3 is CASTLGYNEQFF. The DNA of the CDR3 is TGTGCCAGCACCCTAGGTTACAATGAGCAGTTCTTC.

This rearrangement joins TRBV27 to TRBJ2-1, with a possible D match to TRBD1 (6 bases). Germline-derived CDR1 and CDR2 are MNHEY and SMNVEV (reference sequence). The CDR3 is 15 amino acids. V lost 2 bases to trimming and J lost 8 bases, with 16 bases between them. The CDR3 bases are TGTGCCAGCAGTTTAGACAGGTCGGTCGTTCATGAGCAGTTCTTC. Translating it yields CASSLDRSVVHEQFF.

The chain combines TRBV11-1 with TRBJ1-1; D might be TRBD1 (5 bases). The V and J ends lost 3 bases and 13 bases respectively, with 21 bases between them. CDR3 length: 14 residues. Germline V gives CDR1 SGHAT, CDR2 FQDESV (reference sequence). This CDR3 is CASSLKQATGGVFF. CDR3 nucleotide sequence: TGTGCCAGCAGCTTGAAACAGGCCACCGGTGGGGTTTTCTTT.

Turning to this clone: Within the sample, other DNA sequences also encode this same CDR3. This sequence joins TRBV7-9 and TRBJ2-3; D unresolved. V was cut by 2 bases and J by 3 bases, with 3 bases left in between. The length of the CDR3 is 12 residues. Germline loops: CDR1 SEHNR, CDR2 FQNEAQ (reference sequence). The CDR3, as DNA: TGTGCCAGCAGCTTATCGACAGATACGCAGTATTTT. Protein product: CASSLSTDTQYF.

In regard to this clone: Other nucleotide sequences in the sample specify the same CDR3. In nucleotides, the CDR3 is TGTGCCAGCAGCTTAGCATTGGACACTGAAGCTTTCTTT. It codes for CASSLALDTEAFF. The rearrangement joins TRBV7-8 to TRBJ1-1; D remains unclear. V was shortened by 0 bases and J by 3 bases, with 5 bases between the two germline ends. Per germline, CDR1 SGHVS and CDR2 FQNEAQ. This CDR3 comprises 13 residues.

The chain couples TRBV29-1 to TRBJ2-5; D unresolved. Germline V lookup: CDR1 SQVTM, CDR2 ANQGSEA. This CDR3 is 13 amino acids long. V shed 2 bases and J shed 4 bases, with 11 bases lying between them. The CDR3, as DNA: TGCAGCGTTGAATTGCGTTTACGAGAGACCCAGTACTTC. Its protein is CSVELRLRETQYF.

This clone was observed once. The genes are TRBV7-2 and TRBJ1-5, with D unresolved. The V and J ends lost 3 bases and 0 bases respectively, with 6 bases between them. CDR1 and CDR2 from the germline V gene are SGHTA and FQGNSA. The CDR3 is made up of 14 amino acids. CDR3 residues: CASSFQNSNQPQHF. The CDR3 nucleotides are TGTGCCAGCAGCTTCCAGAATAGCAATCAGCCCCAGCATTTT. Supplemented by reference TRBV7-2 and TRBJ1-5, the full variable domain reads GAGVSQSPSNKVTEKGKDVELRCDPISGHTALYWYRQSLGQGLEFLIYFQGNSAPDKSGLPSDRFSAERTGGSVSTLTIQRTQQEDSAVYLCASSFQNSNQPQHFGDGTRLSIL.

The genes are TRBV5-1 and TRBJ2-3; TRBD2 aligns across 13 bases. Germline V lookup: CDR1 SGHRS, CDR2 YFSETQ. Trimming at V came to 0 bases and at J to 5 bases, leaving 18 bases not matched to a gene. This CDR3 comprises 21 residues. CDR3 loop: CASSLAGVTRTSGRNVDTQYF. For the CDR3, the DNA is TGCGCCAGCAGCTTGGCCGGGGTGACTAGGACTAGCGGGAGAAATGTAGATACGCAGTATTTT.

V and J are TRBV5-4 and TRBJ1-2, with D uncertain. The CDR3 consists of 13 residues. CDR1 and CDR2 (germline): SGHNT, YYREEE (reference sequence). V was clipped by 3 bases and J by 0 bases, with 6 bases between them. The CDR3 sequence is CASSSAANYGYTF. CDR3 in DNA: TGTGCCAGCAGCTCAGCGGCTAACTATGGCTACACCTTC.

This chain joins TRBV5-1 and TRBJ1-4; weak D call: TRBD1 (5 bases). Trimming left V 2 bases short and J 7 bases short, with 12 bases between. The CDR3 extends over 14 amino acids. Germline assignment: CDR1 SGHRS and CDR2 YFSETQ. CDR3 sequence: CASSLEVGGEKLFF. In nucleotides, the CDR3 is TGCGCCAGCAGCTTAGAAGTTGGGGGTGAAAAACTGTTTTTT.

The V gene is TRBV5-4, the J gene TRBJ2-5; the match to TRBD2 covers 10 bases. The CDR3 loop spans 20 amino acids. Germline CDR1 is SGHNT and CDR2 is YYREEE (reference sequence). With V trimmed by 4 bases and J by 0 bases, 18 bases remained unmatched. The CDR3 DNA reads as TGTGCCAGCAGCCCTAATAATGGACTAGCGGAAATAAAGTACCAAGAGACCCAGTACTTC. Translating gives CASSPNNGLAEIKYQETQYF. Full variable domain (remainder filled in from reference TRBV5-4 and TRBJ2-5): ETGVTQSPTHLIKTRGQQVTLRCSSQSGHNTVSWYQQALGQGPQFIFQYYREEENGRGNFPPRFSGLQFPNYSSELNVNALELDDSALYLCASSPNNGLAEIKYQETQYFGPGTRLLVL.

V is TRBV7-2 and J is TRBJ2-5; no clear D gene. The CDR3 consists of 12 residues. V was shortened by 5 bases and J by 5 bases, with 9 bases between the two germline ends. CDR1 and CDR2 (germline): SGHTA, FQGNSA. The CDR3 DNA is TGTGCCAGCAGCCTAGACTCCGAGACCCAGTACTTC. It yields the protein CASSLDSETQYF. Supplemented by reference TRBV7-2 and TRBJ2-5, the full variable domain reads GAGVSQSPSNKVTEKGKDVELRCDPISGHTALYWYRQSLGQGLEFLIYFQGNSAPDKSGLPSDRFSAERTGGSVSTLTIQRTQQEDSAVYLCASSLDSETQYFGPGTRLLVL.

Concerning this clone itself: The same CDR3 also results from other DNA sequences found in this sample. The V and J genes are TRBV5-1 and TRBJ1-2; D is unclear. The V gene lost 2 bases and the J gene lost 2 bases, with 7 bases spanning the gap. Germline loops: CDR1 SGHRS, CDR2 YFSETQ. This CDR3 contains 13 residues. This chain's CDR3 is CASSFPENYGYTF. CDR3 in DNA: TGCGCCAGCAGCTTTCCAGAGAACTATGGCTACACCTTC.

The chain is built from TRBV7-2 and TRBJ2-7; the D gene is possibly TRBD1 (6 bases). CDR1 and CDR2 (germline): SGHTA, FQGNSA. V lost 2 bases and J lost 7, with 15 bases in between. The CDR3 runs to 14 residues. The CDR3 DNA is TGTGCCAGCAGCTTAAATACAGGGAGTGGAGAGCAGTACTTC. Its protein product is CASSLNTGSGEQYF.

The chain combines TRBV9 with TRBJ2-7; D perhaps matches TRBD2 (5 bases). Trimming stripped 0 bases from V and 6 bases from J, with 10 bases between. CDR3 length: 13 residues. The germline gives CDR1 SGDLS, CDR2 YYNGEE. The CDR3 reads CASSVAPSGEQYF. The CDR3 DNA is TGTGCCAGCAGCGTAGCCCCCAGCGGCGAGCAGTACTTC.

The chain couples TRBV5-1 to TRBJ2-6; weak D call: TRBD1 (6 bases). The CDR3 covers 19 residues. V lost 3 bases and J 0 bases, leaving 19 bases between the germline ends. Germline values: CDR1 SGHRS, CDR2 YFSETQ. This chain's CDR3 is CASSSPGHRANSGANVLTF. CDR3 sequence (DNA): TGCGCCAGCAGCTCCCCCGGTCACAGGGCAAACTCTGGGGCCAACGTCCTGACTTTC.

This clone appeared a single time. The chain joins TRBV5-4 to TRBJ2-1; 8 nucleotides match TRBD2. The CDR3 covers 16 residues. Losses at the gene ends were 4 bases for V and 4 bases for J; bases not matched to a gene: 10. Germline V gives CDR1 SGHNT, CDR2 YYREEE (reference sequence). The CDR3 sequence is CASSRGASGQYNEQFF. DNA of the CDR3: TGTGCCAGCAGCCGCGGGGCTAGCGGGCAATACAATGAGCAGTTCTTC.

This clone was seen once. At one boundary the junction diverges from the germline segment, which might be a read error. V is TRBV28 and J is TRBJ1-3, with D perhaps matching TRBD1 (5 bases). Germline V CDR1 and CDR2: MDHEN, SYDVKM. The CDR3 spans 13 residues. The CDR3 bases are TGTGCCAGCAGTTCCGGTTCGCCAGGGAGCTTTGATTTT. Its translation is CASSSGSPGSFDF.

The rearrangement joins TRBV11-2 to TRBJ2-5; TRBD2 aligns across 10 bases. The germline V gene has CDR1 SGHAT and CDR2 FQNNGV. The J segment lost 1 base and the V segment lost 5 bases, leaving 7 bases of the junction unmatched. The CDR3 runs to 16 residues. CDR3 loop: CASSPGLAVAQETQYF. CDR3 DNA: TGTGCCAGCAGCCCTGGACTAGCGGTGGCCCAAGAGACCCAGTACTTC.

In this sample, this clone turned up once. The chain couples TRBV5-1 to TRBJ2-3; D unclear. The CDR3 is 13 residues long. V was pared by 4 bases and J by 4 bases, with 10 bases between. In germline, CDR1 is SGHRS, CDR2 YFSETQ. The CDR3 protein is CASSEDRPDTQYF. The CDR3 DNA reads TGCGCCAGCAGCGAGGATAGGCCAGATACGCAGTATTTT.

The CDR3 is CAWSVPHQETQYF. CDR3 sequence (DNA): TGTGCCTGGAGTGTACCACACCAAGAGACCCAGTACTTC. The chain recombines TRBV30 with TRBJ2-5; D not certain. CDR1 GTSNPN and CDR2 SVGIG come from the germline V gene (reference sequence). This CDR3 comprises 13 residues. Trimming took off 0 bases at V and 0 bases at J, with 5 bases between the two ends.

The chain combines TRBV6-1 with TRBJ2-7; D ambiguous. Trimming left V 8 bases short and J 2 bases short, with 16 bases between. Germline-derived CDR1 and CDR2 are MNHNS and SASEGT. CDR3 length: 14 amino acids. The CDR3 is CASGNLQRTYEQYF. The CDR3 DNA sequence: TGTGCCAGCGGAAACCTACAGCGAACCTACGAGCAGTACTTC.

The V and J genes are TRBV28 and TRBJ2-6, with a tentative D call TRBD1 (6 bases). Germline CDR1 and CDR2: MDHEN and SYDVKM. The CDR3 length is 17 residues. V dropped 3 bases and J dropped 2 bases, with 14 bases sitting between them. The CDR3 here is CASSFNPGAPGANVLTF. CDR3 in DNA: TGTGCCAGCAGTTTCAATCCAGGGGCACCTGGGGCCAACGTCCTGACTTTC.

This chain connects TRBV28 to TRBJ1-1, with D possibly TRBD1 on 5 matching bases. The germline gives CDR1 MDHEN, CDR2 SYDVKM. Trimming left V 3 bases short and J 3 bases short, with 20 bases between. This CDR3 region has 17 residues. The CDR3: CASSFISAGGQYTEAFF. CDR3 nucleotide sequence: TGTGCCAGCAGTTTTATTTCCGCGGGGGGTCAGTACACTGAAGCTTTCTTT.

This clone was found once. The gene calls are TRBV6-5 and TRBJ1-1; D is uncertain. The CDR3 consists of 14 residues. Germline values: CDR1 MNHEY, CDR2 SVGAGI. Trimming removed 8 bases at V and 0 bases at J, with 13 bases between. CDR3 sequence reads: CASARTDLNTEAFF. The CDR3 bases are TGTGCCAGCGCTAGGACCGACTTGAACACTGAAGCTTTCTTT.